This T cell receptor (beta chain) emerged from a study of molecular identifiers for immune sequencing clone quantification. TCR libraries were built in bulk with a published protocol and specific TCR primers. TCRdb analysed the PCR reads with MiXCR anew, one entry per CDR3 protein. The sample consists of about 640,000 distinct CDR3 sequences, 15% to 20% of them appearing once. The germline V gene encodes CDR1 LNHDA and CDR2 SQIVND (reference sequence). Trimming cost V 6 bases and J 5 bases, with 19 bases left between them. CDR3 length: 15 residues. Using 10%, 30% or 50% RNA, naive CD8 libraries were derived from approximately 20,000 to 1,000,000 sorted cells. Using a CD8+CD4-CCR7+CD45RA+ phenotype, naive CD8 T cells were sorted.

The specimen was naive CD8+ T cells from blood, with Jurkat cell RNA spiked in. Sample subset: FACS-sorted CD8+CD4-CCR7+CD45RA+ naive T cells. The chain uses TRBV19 and TRBJ1-1; D possibly corresponds to TRBD1 (5 bases). The source is a human donor in good health. Some libraries in this study had Jurkat cell RNA spiked in. This CDR3 is CASSKPGPTRTEAFF. Here the CDR3 DNA reads TGTGCCAGTAGCAAACCGGGACCCACCCGGACTGAAGCTTTCTTT.